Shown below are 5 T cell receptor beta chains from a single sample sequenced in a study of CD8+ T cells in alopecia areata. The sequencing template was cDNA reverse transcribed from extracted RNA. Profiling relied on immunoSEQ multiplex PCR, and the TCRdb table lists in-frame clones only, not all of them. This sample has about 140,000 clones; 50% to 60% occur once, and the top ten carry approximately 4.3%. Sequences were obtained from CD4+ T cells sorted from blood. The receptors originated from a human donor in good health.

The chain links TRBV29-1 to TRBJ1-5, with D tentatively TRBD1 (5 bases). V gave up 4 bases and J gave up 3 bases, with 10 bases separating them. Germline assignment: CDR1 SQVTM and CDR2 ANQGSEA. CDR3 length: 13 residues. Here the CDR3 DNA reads TGCAGCGTTGTCGTCAGGGACAATCAGCCCCAGCATTTT. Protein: CSVVVRDNQPQHF.

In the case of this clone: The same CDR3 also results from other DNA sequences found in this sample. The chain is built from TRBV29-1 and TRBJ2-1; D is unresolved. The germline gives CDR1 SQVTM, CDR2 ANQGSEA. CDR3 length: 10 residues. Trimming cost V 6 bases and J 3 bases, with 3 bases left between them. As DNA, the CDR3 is TGCAGCGTAGGCTACAATGAGCAGTTCTTC. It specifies CSVGYNEQFF.

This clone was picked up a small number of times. CDR3 DNA sequence: TGTGCCTGGAGTCTCTTTGAGCGTCAGAACTCCTACAATGAGCAGTTCTTC. Encoded protein: CAWSLFERQNSYNEQFF. This chain joins TRBV30 and TRBJ2-1; no clear D. CDR1 GTSNPN and CDR2 SVGIG come from the germline V gene (reference sequence). The V gene lost 2 bases and the J gene lost 0 bases, with 17 bases spanning the gap. The CDR3 is made up of 17 amino acids. Looking up the rest from reference TRBV30 and TRBJ2-1 gives the full variable domain: SQTIHQWPATLVQPVGSPLSLECTVEGTSNPNLYWYRQAAGRGLQLLFYSVGIGQISSEVPQNLSASRPQDRQFILSSKKLLLSDSGFYLCAWSLFERQNSYNEQFFGPGTRLTVL.

In nucleotides, the CDR3 is TGTGCCAGCAGCTTGGACAACTTGGGCGGCTACACCTTC. Protein: CASSLDNLGGYTF. The chain joins TRBV5-4 to TRBJ1-2; D ambiguous. Germline V gene data show CDR1 as SGHNT and CDR2 as YYREEE (reference sequence). The CDR3 has 13 residues. Trimming took off 0 bases at V and 8 bases at J, with 11 bases between the two ends.

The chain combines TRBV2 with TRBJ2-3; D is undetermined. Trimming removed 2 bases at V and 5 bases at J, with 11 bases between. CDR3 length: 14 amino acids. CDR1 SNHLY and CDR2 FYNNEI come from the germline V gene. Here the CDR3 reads CASSERLVKDTQYF. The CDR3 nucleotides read TGTGCCAGCAGTGAAAGACTTGTCAAAGATACGCAGTATTTT.